The rows below give T cell receptor beta chains drawn from one sample of a study of cytomegalovirus exposure and HLA in healthy donors. This table comes from immunoSEQ multiplex PCR, and its TCRdb copy is limited to in-frame clones, with some not included. Among around 150,000 clones listed, around 76% were seen once. Specimen: PBMCs. These receptors came from a female donor in good health and CMV-seronegative. The CDR3 runs from the conserved cysteine through the conserved F or W. A D gene is named only where the DNA matches it firmly. Clone size is not always given. Where it is, it says once, few, many or a class for expanded clones.

D gene	V gene	clone size	J gene	CDR3 DNA	CDR3 protein
TRBD1	TRBV7-9	few	TRBJ1-5	TGTGCCAGCAGCTCGGGACAGCTAAATCAGCCCCAGCATTTT	CASSSGQLNQPQHF
.	TRBV5-4	.	TRBJ2-2	TGTGCCAGCAGCTTGGGGGTCGCAGGGAACACCGGGGAGCTGTTTTTT	CASSLGVAGNTGELFF
TRBD2	TRBV5-1	.	TRBJ2-5	TGCGCCAGCAGCTTCGGACTAGCGGGGGGTAAGGAGACCCAGTACTTC	CASSFGLAGGKETQYF
TRBD1	TRBV9	.	TRBJ2-2	TGTGCCAGCAGCGTAGAACAGGGGTTGAACACCGGGGAGCTGTTTTTT	CASSVEQGLNTGELFF
.	TRBV7-8	once	TRBJ1-2	TGTGCCAGCAGCTTACAGGGTCGGGCTAATGGCTACACCTTC	CASSLQGRANGYTF
TRBD1	TRBV6-4	large	TRBJ2-3	TGTGCCAGCAGTGACGGGACAGGGGGCGGTCGGGATACGCAGTATTTT	CASSDGTGGGRDTQYF
TRBD1	TRBV19	.	TRBJ1-4	TGTGCCAGTAGCCCCGGGACAGGGCGAGAAAAACTGTTTTTT	CASSPGTGREKLFF
.	TRBV2	.	TRBJ2-7	TGTGCCAGCAGTGAGGAACAGCGGATCGAGCAGTACTTC	CASSEEQRIEQYF
TRBD2	TRBV30	.	TRBJ2-5	TGTGCCTGGAGCGCGGGACTAGCGGGGCGAGAGACCCAGTACTTC	CAWSAGLAGRETQYF
TRBD2	TRBV30	.	TRBJ2-5	TGTGCCCCACGGCGAGCGGGGGCCCAAGAGACCCAGTACTTC	CAPRRAGAQETQYF
.	TRBV6-5	.	TRBJ2-7	TGTGCCAGCAGTACCCTTGGACTGATTTACGAGCAGTACTTC	CASSTLGLIYEQYF
TRBD1	TRBV6-1	.	TRBJ1-5	TGTGCCGGCCAATCGACAGGGGGTCTAAATCAGCCCCAGCATTTT	CAGQSTGGLNQPQHF
.	TRBV19	.	TRBJ1-2	TGTGCCAGTAGTAGCCGGGGTCATAACTATGGCTACACCTTC	CASSSRGHNYGYTF
.	TRBV30	.	TRBJ1-2	TGTGCCTGGAGTGTTGGCCCTAACTATGGCTACACCTTC	CAWSVGPNYGYTF